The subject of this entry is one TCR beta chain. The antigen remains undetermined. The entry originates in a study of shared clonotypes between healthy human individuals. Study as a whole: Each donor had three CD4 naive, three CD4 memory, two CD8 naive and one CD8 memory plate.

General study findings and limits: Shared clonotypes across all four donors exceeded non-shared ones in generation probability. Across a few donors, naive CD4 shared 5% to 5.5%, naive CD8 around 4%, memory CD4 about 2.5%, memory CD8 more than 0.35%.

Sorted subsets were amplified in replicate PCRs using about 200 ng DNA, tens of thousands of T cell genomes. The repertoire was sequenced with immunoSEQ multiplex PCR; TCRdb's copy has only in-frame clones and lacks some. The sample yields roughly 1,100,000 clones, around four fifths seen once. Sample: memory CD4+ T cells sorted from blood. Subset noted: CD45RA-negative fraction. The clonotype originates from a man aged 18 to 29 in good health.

The DNA for the CDR3 is TGCGCCAGCAGCCAGGGACAGGGACGGTACAATGAGCAGTTCTTC. Translating it yields CASSQGQGRYNEQFF. The V call is TRBV5-1, the J call TRBJ2-1, with 9 bases matching TRBD1. Germline V gene data show CDR1 as SGHRS and CDR2 as YFSETQ. V gave up 4 bases and J gave up 4 bases; unmatched junction bases: 6. CDR3 length: 15 amino acids.